The 11 T cell receptor beta chains below come from one sample, sequenced in a study of blood T cell repertoires in COVID-19. Measured with immunoSEQ multiplex PCR; TCRdb has only the in-frame clones, and not every one. The sample records fewer than 200,000 clones, over 70% being singletons. The material sequenced was PBMCs or T cells enriched from blood (not recorded which). The receptors shown here come from a woman in her forties or fifties in a cohort exposed to, infected with or recovered from COVID-19 (not recorded which).

J is TRBJ2-1 and V is TRBV15; 12 positions agree with TRBD2. Germline V gene lookup returns CDR1 LNHNV and CDR2 YYDKDF (reference sequence). The junction had 14 bases not matched to a gene; V was cut back by 0 bases and J by 8 bases. The CDR3 length is 19 residues. CDR3 DNA sequence: TGTGCCACCAGCAGAGAGTTAGCGACTAGCGGGAGTCGGGGCGATGAGCAGTTCTTC. Residues: CATSRELATSGSRGDEQFF.

Here the CDR3 DNA reads TGTGCCAGTTCGCTCGGGACTAGCGGGACCAATGAGCAGTTCTTC. It specifies CASSLGTSGTNEQFF. The gene calls are TRBV19 and TRBJ2-1; 13 nucleotides match TRBD2. J lost 6 bases, V lost 8 bases, and 7 bases had no gene match. The length of the CDR3 is 15 residues. CDR1 is LNHDA and CDR2 is SQIVND in the germline V gene (reference sequence).

The J gene is TRBJ1-3, the V gene TRBV11-1; no firm D call. This CDR3 is 14 amino acids long. V was shortened by 2 bases and J by 4 bases, with 9 bases between the two germline ends. CDR1 SGHAT and CDR2 FQDESV come from the germline V gene (reference sequence). CDR3 DNA sequence: TGTGCCAGCAGCTTACGGAGTCGAGGAAACACCATATATTTT. Residues: CASSLRSRGNTIYF.

CDR3 DNA sequence: TGTGCCAGCAGCCAAGATATTATCGTAGGGGCTGAAGCTTTCTTT. Its translation: CASSQDIIVGAEAFF. The chain links TRBV3-1 (or the pseudogene TRBV3-2) to TRBJ1-1; a weak D match, TRBD1 (5 bases). The CDR3 runs 15 residues. CDR1 and CDR2 (germline): LGHDT, YNNKEL (reference sequence). Trimming took 0 bases from V and 6 from J, leaving 14 bases between them.

The chain combines TRBV5-6 with TRBJ1-5; possibly TRBD1 for D (6 bases). There are 13 residues in the CDR3. V gave up 3 bases and J gave up 4 bases, with 8 bases separating them. The germline gives CDR1 SGHDT, CDR2 YYEEEE. The CDR3: CASSYDRNQPQHF. The CDR3 DNA sequence: TGTGCCAGCAGCTACGACAGGAATCAGCCCCAGCATTTT.

This clone was seen more than once but under ten times. The gene calls are TRBV5-6 and TRBJ2-3; 8 bases map to TRBD1. The CDR3 contains 15 residues. Germline-derived CDR1 and CDR2 are SGHDT and YYEEEE. V trimming: 0 bases; J trimming: 1 base; junction bases outside the gene matches: 1. The CDR3 DNA follows: TGTGCCAGCAGCTTGGTGACAGGGGGCACAGATACGCAGTATTTT. This sequence encodes CASSLVTGGTDTQYF.

The chain recombines TRBV29-1 with TRBJ2-7; tentative D call: TRBD2 (6 bases). Trimming took off 3 bases at V and 5 bases at J, with 14 bases between the two ends. Germline V gene sequence: CDR1 SQVTM, CDR2 ANQGSEA. The CDR3 runs 13 residues. CDR3 residues: CSVDGVGGNEQYF. The CDR3 bases are TGCAGCGTTGATGGTGTCGGGGGAAACGAGCAGTACTTC.

This clone was seen once. The J gene is TRBJ1-4, the V gene TRBV15; 7 positions match TRBD1. V was pared by 5 bases and J by 3 bases, with 9 bases of the junction left unmatched. The germline CDR1 and CDR2 sequences are LNHNV and YYDKDF (reference sequence). This CDR3 comprises 16 residues. CDR3 bases: TGTGCCACCAGCTCCTACGGGACAGATCCTAATGAAAAACTGTTTTTT. Translated, it gives CATSSYGTDPNEKLFF.

V is TRBV7-2 and J is TRBJ1-2; 9 bases fit TRBD1. Trimming at V came to 4 bases and at J to 3 bases, leaving 6 bases not matched to a gene. The CDR3 contains 15 residues. Germline lookup yields CDR1 SGHTA and CDR2 FQGNSA. The CDR3 spells CASSYRGQGDYGYTF. CDR3 bases: TGTGCCAGCAGCTACAGGGGACAGGGTGACTATGGCTACACCTTC.

V usage is TRBV5-1 and J usage is TRBJ1-1; D remains unclear. Germline V gene sequence: CDR1 SGHRS, CDR2 YFSETQ. V shed 0 bases and J shed 7 bases, with 7 bases lying between them. CDR3 length: 12 amino acids. CDR3 nucleotide sequence: TGCGCCAGCAGCTTGGATGCAGTTGAAGCTTTCTTT. Protein sequence: CASSLDAVEAFF.

The chain couples TRBV19 to TRBJ1-5; the D is unclear. This CDR3 comprises 17 residues. From germline, CDR1 is LNHDA and CDR2 SQIVND (reference sequence). Trimming removed 3 bases from V and 1 base from J, with 16 bases in between. DNA for the CDR3: TGTGCCAGTAGTATTTTCGAGGGAAAGGGCAGCAATCAGCCCCAGCATTTT. Translation gives CASSIFEGKGSNQPQHF. The variable domain in full, completed from reference TRBV19 and TRBJ1-5, reads DGGITQSPKYLFRKEGQNVTLSCEQNLNHDAMYWYRQDPGQGLRLIYYSQIVNDFQKGDIAEGYSVSREKKESFPLTVTSAQKNPTAFYLCASSIFEGKGSNQPQHFGDGTRLSIL.